Listed here are 6 T cell receptor beta chains from one sample, sequenced in a study of blood T cell repertoires in COVID-19 (dated by TCRdb to the early 2020s). Library preparation employed the immunoSEQ multiplex PCR assay. This immuneACCESS table, as held by TCRdb, lists in-frame sequences with V and J called but not all clones. Of the missing ones, under half trace to an unresolved V gene in checked studies; the others have no known cause. The sample table lists roughly 170,000 clones, approximately 90% of them with a count of one. 12% of the sample is in the top ten clones. Sequencing used peripheral blood. These receptors originate from a woman between 70 and 85 years old with COVID-19, enrolled during active disease.

The chain links TRBV30 to TRBJ1-1; possibly TRBD1 for D (6 bases). Germline V gene lookup returns CDR1 GTSNPN and CDR2 SVGIG (reference sequence). V was shortened by 5 bases and J by 7 bases, with 11 bases between the two germline ends. This CDR3 is 11 amino acids long. The CDR3 DNA reads TGTGCCTGGGGGAGGGGGGGTGAAGCTTTCTTT. Amino acids: CAWGRGGEAFF.

This clone was seen just once. The chain joins TRBV30 to TRBJ2-7; no definite D call. V was shortened by 2 bases and J by 6 bases, with 11 bases between the two germline ends. This CDR3 has 12 residues. CDR1 and CDR2 (germline): GTSNPN, SVGIG (reference sequence). The CDR3: CAWSRGPIEQYF. CDR3 coding DNA: TGTGCCTGGAGTCGAGGCCCTATCGAGCAGTACTTC.

The chain joins TRBV20-1 to TRBJ2-3; 9 bases match TRBD2. J gave up 2 bases and V 3 bases, and 6 bases lay outside the gene matches. CDR1 and CDR2 from the germline V gene are DFQATT and SNEGSKA (reference sequence). The CDR3 consists of 15 residues. CDR3 in amino acids: CSASDSGSITDTQYF. CDR3 nucleotides: TGCAGTGCTAGTGATAGCGGGAGTATCACAGATACGCAGTATTTT.

The V call is TRBV10-3, the J call TRBJ1-3; no firm D call. The germline V and J ends were trimmed by 6 bases and 0 bases, with 12 bases remaining between them. Germline V gene sequence: CDR1 ENHRY, CDR2 SYGVKD. This CDR3 has 15 amino acids. CDR3 protein: CAIRREPHSGNTIYF. The DNA for the CDR3 is TGTGCCATCAGGAGGGAACCCCACTCTGGAAACACCATATATTTT.

V usage is TRBV27 and J usage is TRBJ2-1; 7 bases map to TRBD2. This CDR3 spans 16 amino acids. Germline V lookup: CDR1 MNHEY, CDR2 SMNVEV (reference sequence). Unmatched junction bases numbered 7, after V lost 5 bases and J lost 0 bases. Here the CDR3 reads CASSALGGASYNEQFF. DNA of the CDR3: TGTGCCAGCAGTGCCCTGGGAGGGGCCTCCTACAATGAGCAGTTCTTC.

The chain joins TRBV5-1 to TRBJ1-2; 11 bases align to TRBD1. V gave up 4 bases and J gave up 7 bases; unmatched junction bases: 6. This CDR3 comprises 14 residues. The germline V gene encodes CDR1 SGHRS and CDR2 YFSETQ. DNA of the CDR3: TGCGCCAGCAGCCCCGGGACAGGGGGGGTTGGCTACACCTTC. Its translation is CASSPGTGGVGYTF.